This is a list of T cell receptor beta chains from one sample in a study of shared clonotypes between healthy human individuals. Here immunoSEQ multiplex PCR was the method, and the copy in TCRdb shows in-frame clones only, minus some. The sample has approximately 2.1 million clones; approximately 95% are singletons. Sequencing was performed on naive CD4+ T cells from PBMCs. These receptors all stem from a man in his late teens or twenties in good health. Some clones in this sample may be carry-over from other donors' samples. Each CDR3 is given with its conserved first and last residue. A D gene is named only where the DNA matches it firmly. The size entry is marked missing in some rows and otherwise reads once, few, many or a size class.

J | size | D | V | CDR3 | DNA
TRBJ1-1 | . | . | TRBV5-6 | CASSLRSYSEAFF | TGTGCCAGCAGCTTGAGGTCCTACTCCGAAGCTTTCTTT
TRBJ2-4 | . | . | TRBV28 | CASSLIPRDSIQYF | TGTGCCAGCAGTTTGATCCCCCGGGACTCGATTCAGTACTTC
TRBJ2-1 | . | TRBD2 | TRBV2 | CASSQGLAATYNEQFF | TGTGCCAGCAGTCAAGGACTAGCGGCTACCTACAATGAGCAGTTCTTC
TRBJ2-1 | . | TRBD1 | TRBV27 | CASSPRTGGGSYNEQFF | TGTGCCAGCAGTCCCCGGACAGGGGGAGGCTCCTACAATGAGCAGTTCTTC
TRBJ2-1 | . | TRBD2 | TRBV2 | CASSEGLAGLAEQFF | TGTGCCAGCAGTGAAGGACTAGCGGGATTAGCTGAGCAGTTCTTC
TRBJ1-1 | . | TRBD1 | TRBV4-1 | CASSQAGGKGATEAFF | TGCGCCAGCAGCCAAGCTGGAGGAAAGGGGGCCACTGAAGCTTTCTTT
TRBJ2-3 | . | TRBD2 | TRBV28 | CASSVGGAGESTDTQYF | TGTGCCAGCAGTGTCGGCGGAGCGGGAGAGAGCACAGATACGCAGTATTTT
TRBJ2-3 | . | . | TRBV5-1 | CASSLGLGVTDTQYF | TGCGCCAGCAGCTTGGGGCTAGGGGTGACAGATACGCAGTATTTT
TRBJ1-5 | . | . | TRBV6-6 | CASSTLGGLNQPQHF | TGTGCCAGCAGCACCCTCGGGGGCCTAAATCAGCCCCAGCATTTT
TRBJ2-3 | . | . | TRBV18 | CASSPEPDTQYF | TGTGCCAGCTCACCAGAGCCAGATACGCAGTATTTT
TRBJ1-5 | . | TRBD1 | TRBV6-1 | CAGQGDSNQPQHF | TGTGCCGGGCAGGGGGATTCTAATCAGCCCCAGCATTTT
TRBJ2-5 | once | TRBD2 | TRBV9 | CASSVEAGAQETQYF | TGTGCCAGCAGCGTAGAAGCGGGAGCCCAAGAGACCCAGTACTTC
TRBJ2-2 | . | TRBD1 | TRBV4-1 | CASSQDRTGDTGELFF | TGCGCCAGCAGCCAAGATCGGACAGGGGATACCGGGGAGCTGTTTTTT
TRBJ1-4 | . | . | TRBV4-2 | CASSRRPGGAGEKLFF | TGTGCCAGCAGCCGCCGCCCCGGGGGGGCGGGTGAAAAACTGTTTTTT
TRBJ1-4 | . | . | TRBV18 | CASSPMQGEKLFF | TGTGCCAGCTCACCAATGCAGGGTGAAAAACTGTTTTTT
TRBJ2-7 | . | . | TRBV5-6 | CASSLVARWSEQYF | TGTGCCAGCAGCTTGGTAGCGAGATGGAGCGAGCAGTACTTC
TRBJ1-1 | . | TRBD1 | TRBV28 | CASSPLGQPGTEAFF | TGTGCCAGCAGTCCCCTGGGACAGCCGGGTACTGAAGCTTTCTTT
TRBJ2-7 | . | TRBD2 | TRBV5-5 | CASSSAPASGRSYEQYF | TGTGCCAGCAGCTCCGCCCCCGCTAGCGGGCGCTCCTACGAGCAGTACTTC
TRBJ2-1 | few | TRBD2 | TRBV7-3 | CASSLGRETYNEQFF | TGTGCCAGCAGCTTAGGGCGGGAGACCTACAATGAGCAGTTCTTC
TRBJ1-4 | few | . | TRBV28 | CASSRAGTEKLFF | TGTGCCAGCAGCAGGGCCGGGACAGAAAAACTGTTTTTT
TRBJ2-7 | . | TRBD2 | TRBV9 | CASSPTSGSEQYF | TGTGCCAGCAGCCCTACTAGCGGGTCCGAGCAGTACTTC
TRBJ1-1 | once | . | TRBV2 | CASSVGIEAFF | TGTGCCAGCAGTGTAGGGATTGAAGCTTTCTTT
TRBJ2-7 | . | TRBD2 | TRBV28 | CASSPTKREGGTYEQYF | TGTGCCAGCAGTCCGACTAAGCGGGAGGGAGGGACCTACGAGCAGTACTTC
TRBJ1-4 | . | . | TRBV5-1 | CASSLVPGFNEKLFF | TGCGCCAGCAGCTTGGTCCCAGGGTTTAATGAAAAACTGTTTTTT
TRBJ2-3 | . | . | TRBV5-1 | CASSPTGNTDTQYF | TGCGCCAGCAGCCCGACAGGTAACACAGATACGCAGTATTTT
TRBJ1-3 | . | . | TRBV28 | CASSAPRYSGNTIYF | TGTGCCAGCAGTGCACCCCGTTACTCTGGAAACACCATATATTTT
TRBJ2-7 | . | . | TRBV11-2 | CASSLYRGRVYEQYF | TGTGCCAGCAGCTTATATAGGGGGAGAGTCTACGAGCAGTACTTC
TRBJ2-3 | once | . | TRBV29-1 | CSVVPPGTTDTQYF | TGCAGCGTTGTCCCCCCCGGGACCACAGATACGCAGTATTTT
TRBJ1-5 | . | TRBD1 | TRBV7-8 | CASSLLGQGASQPQHF | TGTGCCAGCAGCTTACTCGGACAGGGGGCAAGTCAGCCCCAGCATTTT
TRBJ2-2 | . | TRBD1 | TRBV29-1 | CSVEVYDRENTGELFF | TGCAGCGTTGAAGTGTACGACAGGGAGAACACCGGGGAGCTGTTTTTT
TRBJ1-2 | . | TRBD1 | TRBV5-1 | CASSSAPVQGAWDGYTF | TGCGCCAGCAGCTCGGCCCCGGTACAGGGGGCATGGGATGGCTACACCTTC
TRBJ2-7 | . | . | TRBV6-1 | CASGLLETYEQYF | TGTGCCAGTGGACTACTAGAAACCTACGAGCAGTACTTC
TRBJ1-2 | . | TRBD1 | TRBV9 | CASSVGTGGDLNGYTF | TGTGCCAGCAGCGTAGGGACAGGGGGCGATTTGAATGGCTACACCTTC
TRBJ1-4 | . | . | TRBV28 | CASTLGAEKLFF | TGTGCCAGCACCTTAGGGGCCGAAAAACTGTTTTTT
TRBJ1-2 | . | TRBD1 | TRBV11-2 | CASSSQNRGRGYTF | TGTGCCAGCAGCTCCCAGAACAGGGGGCGAGGCTACACCTTC
TRBJ2-3 | . | TRBD1 | TRBV7-9 | CASSPRDRGPKDTQYF | TGTGCCAGCAGCCCTCGGGACAGGGGGCCGAAAGATACGCAGTATTTT
TRBJ1-1 | . | . | TRBV9 | CASSVTSHMNTEAFF | TGTGCCAGCAGCGTAACATCACATATGAACACTGAAGCTTTCTTT
TRBJ2-3 | . | . | TRBV9 | CASSVGGLTDTQYF | TGTGCCAGCAGCGTCGGGGGGCTCACAGATACGCAGTATTTT
TRBJ2-5 | . | . | TRBV4-1 | CASSRPPGGSGETQYF | TGCGCCAGCAGCCGCCCACCGGGGGGCAGCGGGGAGACCCAGTACTTC
TRBJ1-1 | . | TRBD1 | TRBV25-1 | CASSESGTGAVEAFF | TGTGCCAGCAGTGAATCCGGGACAGGGGCCGTTGAAGCTTTCTTT
TRBJ2-1 | once | TRBD2 | TRBV19 | CASSIRLGAGVGPHEQFF | TGTGCCAGTAGTATAAGACTCGGAGCGGGAGTAGGACCGCATGAGCAGTTCTTC
TRBJ2-7 | . | . | TRBV7-2 | CASTQGFDEQYF | TGTGCCAGCACACAGGGCTTCGACGAGCAGTACTTC
TRBJ1-2 | . | . | TRBV28 | CASGTLGYGYTF | TGTGCCAGCGGGACATTGGGCTATGGCTACACCTTC
TRBJ2-3 | . | . | TRBV7-2 | CASSPRGPRGDTQYF | TGTGCCAGCAGCCCTCGCGGGCCCCGGGGAGATACGCAGTATTTT
TRBJ2-6 | . | . | TRBV18 | CASSPPGFGANVLTF | TGTGCCAGCTCACCACCGGGGTTTGGGGCCAACGTCCTGACTTTC
TRBJ2-5 | . | . | TRBV5-1 | CASTSGGVSFQETQYF | TGCGCCAGCACCTCTGGCGGCGTAAGCTTTCAAGAGACCCAGTACTTC
TRBJ1-1 | . | . | TRBV9 | CASSKTGGQHGTEAFF | TGTGCCAGCAGTAAAACAGGAGGGCAGCATGGAACTGAAGCTTTCTTT
TRBJ2-7 | . | TRBD2 | TRBV7-8 | CASSLSGDPYEQYF | TGTGCCAGCAGCCTGAGCGGGGACCCCTACGAGCAGTACTTC
TRBJ2-5 | . | . | TRBV9 | CASSLGGLETQYF | TGTGCCAGCAGCCTCGGGGGATTGGAGACCCAGTACTTC
TRBJ1-4 | once | TRBD1 | TRBV11-2 | CASSSTGATNEKLFF | TGTGCCAGCAGTTCCACAGGGGCAACTAATGAAAAACTGTTTTTT
TRBJ2-3 | . | TRBD2 | TRBV5-6 | CASSLAGGSKSTDTQYF | TGTGCCAGCAGCTTGGCCGGCGGGAGCAAGAGCACAGATACGCAGTATTTT
TRBJ2-3 | . | TRBD2 | TRBV9 | CASSPGLAGAETQYF | TGTGCCAGCAGCCCGGGACTAGCGGGAGCTGAAACGCAGTATTTT
TRBJ1-4 | . | TRBD1 | TRBV7-8 | CASSPQGPSNEKLFF | TGTGCCAGCAGCCCACAGGGGCCATCTAATGAAAAACTGTTTTTT